This TCR beta chain was obtained from a study of T cells in women clearing cervical HPV infection (dated by TCRdb to 2016 to 2018). General notes on the study: The cases were some 27 women with histologically confirmed HPV16-related CIN3 or worse, and 2 of these cases were invasive cancers. The controls were about two dozen women whose single incident HPV16 infection cleared within 12 months with no development of precancer or cancer. For cases, a median interval of 149 days, with an interquartile range of about 90 to 210 days, was observed between lesion detection and blood sampling. Five blinded duplicates per group were added as quality controls, giving 60 or so samples: about 50 participants and 10 replicates. The parent cohort enrolled 10,000 to 13,000 women aged 18 or older in Guanacaste, Costa Rica, during about 1993 to 1994 and followed them for about 7 years. Because only a few women had HLA typing data, the possibility that HLA type acted as a confounder could not be ruled out. This exploratory proof-of-principle case-control study, nested within the Guanacaste HPV Natural History Study in Costa Rica, compared TCR repertoires among women with different cervical HPV16 outcomes. Blood from cases was collected at the visit where the lesion was first found, while blood from controls was collected once the infection could no longer be detected. Cases were matched to controls by age within five years and by the year the sample was collected. Cases had a median age of about 34 years and controls had a median age of around 41, with no significant differences in baseline characteristics.

TCR beta CDR3 regions were amplified by multiplex PCR using the immunoSEQ assay from an average of about 1,200 ng genomic DNA per sample. Primer bias was corrected in the assay by using a complete synthetic TCR repertoire to establish an amplification baseline. Amplicons were sequenced on the Illumina platform. In the authors' own workflow: Sequences were error-corrected by clustering with frequency ratios and a modified nearest-neighbor algorithm, then analyzed in the immunoSEQ Analyzer with IMGT gene definitions. TCR richness and evenness were averaged over 20 rarefaction repeats at each rarefaction depth, excluding samples with fewer sequences than the depth. Wilcoxon rank sum tests with FDR correction were used to compare relative abundances of V, D and J genes between the groups. In the blinded duplicates, the intraclass correlation was 90% to 96% for TCR richness and averaged 76.4% across roughly 70 gene segments. Here the immuneACCESS table is served through TCRdb, limited to in-frame sequences with V and J called. Missing clones are a known gap in these copies; in checked studies unresolved V genes cover under half, and the rest lacks a known reason. The V and J calls and clone size are taken from that table; D and trimming were inferred from the DNA. The sample has about 48,000 clones on record. Clones ranked in the top ten supply about 1.5% of the sample.

The paper's findings and limits, for the study overall: Cases had lower TRBV6-7 relative abundance than controls (about 0.1% versus 0.15%; Bonferroni P = 0.0008). By combining richness with V gene abundances, random forest classifiers separated cases from controls with an estimated AUC of about 0.83. CIN3+ cases had significantly higher TCR repertoire richness than controls across sequencing depths, but evenness did not differ between the groups. Because the number of T cells per sample was unknown, the richness differences could reflect varying T-cell content rather than repertoire biology. Because of the cross-sectional design, the study could not determine whether the associations came before infection or resulted from infection, and neither effector/memory subsets nor HPV-specific T cells were isolated.

The germline V gene gives CDR1 as SGHRS and CDR2 as YFSETQ. The CDR3 covers 13 residues, taking in both the cysteine and the phenylalanine. Only the CDR3 bases that were read are kept: 30 of them, in frame from base 1. The junction shows trimming of 4 bases on V and 1 base on J, plus 8 bases between the germline ends. For this clone: Its antigen is unknown. The read falls 3 residues short of the CDR3 end, and the missing part is taken from the germline J gene.

Every participant had a single incident cervical HPV16 infection, and prevalent HPV16 infections were excluded. Cervical HPV DNA was detected with MY09/MY11 PCR, and genotyping was done with dot-blot hybridization. Less than 19 mL of heparinized blood was centrifuged, after which the buffy coat was aliquoted, frozen at -30 degrees C, and then stored at -80 degrees C. QIAGEN kits were used to extract genomic DNA from buffy coat specimens. This sequence originates from a woman between 18 and 75 years old with a cervical HPV16 infection that either progressed to CIN3+ or cleared (not recorded which). This chain is built from TRBV5-1 and TRBJ1-1, with the D gene call left open. Material for sequencing was blood buffy coat. The covered CDR3 bases are TGCGCCAGCAGCCCTCGGGGGAACACTGAA. The translation is CASSPRGNTE. The complete CDR3 reads CASSPRGNTEAFF.